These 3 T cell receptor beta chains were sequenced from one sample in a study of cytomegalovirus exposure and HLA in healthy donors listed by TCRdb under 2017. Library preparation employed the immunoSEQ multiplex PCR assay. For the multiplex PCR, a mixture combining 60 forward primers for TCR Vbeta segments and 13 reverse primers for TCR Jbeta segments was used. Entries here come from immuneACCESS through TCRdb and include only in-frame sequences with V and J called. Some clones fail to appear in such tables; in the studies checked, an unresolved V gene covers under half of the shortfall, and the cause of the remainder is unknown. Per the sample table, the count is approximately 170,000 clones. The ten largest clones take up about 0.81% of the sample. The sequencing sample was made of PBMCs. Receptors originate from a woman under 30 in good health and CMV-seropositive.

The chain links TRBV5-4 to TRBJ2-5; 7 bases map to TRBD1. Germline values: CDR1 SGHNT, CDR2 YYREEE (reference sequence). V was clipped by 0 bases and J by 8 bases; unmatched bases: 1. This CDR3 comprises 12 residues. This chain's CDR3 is CASSLDRGTQYF. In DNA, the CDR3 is TGTGCCAGCAGCTTGGACAGGGGCACCCAGTACTTC.

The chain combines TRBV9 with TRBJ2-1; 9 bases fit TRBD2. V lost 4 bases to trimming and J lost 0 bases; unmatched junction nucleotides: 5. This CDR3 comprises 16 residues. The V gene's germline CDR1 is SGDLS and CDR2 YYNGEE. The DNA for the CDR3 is TGTGCCAGCAGCTCCAGACTAGCGGTCTCCTACAATGAGCAGTTCTTC. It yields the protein CASSSRLAVSYNEQFF.

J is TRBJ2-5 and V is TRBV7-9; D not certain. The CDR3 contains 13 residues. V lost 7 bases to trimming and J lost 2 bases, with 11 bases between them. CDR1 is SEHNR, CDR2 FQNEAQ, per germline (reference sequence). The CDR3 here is CASNRDVQETQYF. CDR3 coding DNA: TGTGCCAGCAACAGAGATGTTCAAGAGACCCAGTACTTC. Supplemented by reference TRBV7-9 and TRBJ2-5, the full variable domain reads DTGVSQNPRHKITKRGQNVTFRCDPISEHNRLYWYRQTLGQGPEFLTYFQNEAQLEKSRLLSDRFSAERPKGSFSTLEIQRTEQGDSAMYLCASNRDVQETQYFGPGTRLLVL.